This TCR beta chain is drawn from a study of CD8+CD57+ T cells in acquired aplastic anemia. Study details: Sorting CD4+ and CD8+ cells gave DNA averaging approximately 3 ug.

Overall study results and limits: Patients and controls shared 25 to 35 CD8+ CDR3 sequences, highly expressed in patients. The study found no significant CD8+ Simpson's diversity difference between patients and controls.

It was patients with CD8+CD57+ cell expansion by flow cytometry who were chosen for sequencing. Severe acquired aplastic anemia was diagnosed in all patients. This CDR3 is built from 15 residues. CDR1 is SGHRS, CDR2 YFSETQ, per germline. It was genomic DNA that served as the template for profiling TCR beta VDJ and CDR3. TCRdb ran MiXCR on the reads and lists one entry per CDR3 protein. This table holds about half a million distinct CDR3 sequences, around 33% found once. This clonotype was counted at least ten times. Its antigen is still unknown. One junction end disagrees with the germline gene, perhaps due to a read error.

The sequenced sample was sorted CD4+, CD8+, or CD8+CD57+ T cells (not recorded which) from PBMCs. The receptor was derived from a human donor with aplastic anemia. The chain carries TRBV5-1 and TRBJ2-5, with 11 bases aligning to TRBD2. The CDR3, as DNA: TGTGCCAGCAGCTTAGGGACTAGCGGAAAAGAGACCCAGTACTTC. Amino acid sequence: CASSLGTSGKETQYF.